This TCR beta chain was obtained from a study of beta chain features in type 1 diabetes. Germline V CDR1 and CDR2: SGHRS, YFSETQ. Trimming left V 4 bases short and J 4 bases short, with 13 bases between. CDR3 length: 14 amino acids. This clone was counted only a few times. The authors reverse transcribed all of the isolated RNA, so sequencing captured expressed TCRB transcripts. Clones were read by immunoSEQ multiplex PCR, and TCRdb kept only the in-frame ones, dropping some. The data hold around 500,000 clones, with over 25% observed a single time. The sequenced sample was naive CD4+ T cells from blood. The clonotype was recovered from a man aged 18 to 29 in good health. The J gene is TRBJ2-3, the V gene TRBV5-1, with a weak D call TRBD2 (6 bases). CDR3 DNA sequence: TGCGCCAGCAGCGGGAGTGCTAGCGCAGATACGCAGTATTTT. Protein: CASSGSASADTQYF.